Listed below are T cell receptor beta chains from one sample, sequenced in a study of shared clonotypes between healthy human individuals. The method was immunoSEQ multiplex PCR; TCRdb's version includes in-frame clones alone and lacks a portion of them. The repertoire consists of 2 million to 2.5 million clones, with just under 95% occurring once and the leading ten covering about 0.41%. The material sequenced was naive CD4+ T cells from PBMCs. These receptor sequences come from a man between 18 and 29 years old in good health. Some clones in this sample may be carry-over from other donors' samples. Each CDR3 is given with its conserved first and last residue. The D gene is left open where the match is weak. Size values are once, few and many counts, or a class for expanded clones, and some rows have none.

cdr3_aa cdr3_nt j_call d_call clone_size v_call
CASSLGTGPYEQYF TGTGCCAGCAGTCTAGGGACAGGACCCTACGAGCAGTACTTC TRBJ2-7 TRBD1 - TRBV6-5
CASSLGTGDGYTF TGCGCCAGCAGCTTGGGGACAGGAGATGGCTACACCTTC TRBJ1-2 TRBD1 - TRBV5-1
CASSLGQATNEKLFF TGTGCCAGCAGCTTGGGGCAGGCAACTAATGAAAAACTGTTTTTT TRBJ1-4 - once TRBV5-6
CASSMGQGQSDEQFF TGTGCCAGCAGTATGGGACAGGGTCAATCGGATGAGCAGTTCTTC TRBJ2-1 TRBD1 - TRBV28
CASSWKGGTVRTGETQYF TGTGCCAGCAGCTGGAAAGGGGGGACAGTTAGGACCGGGGAGACCCAGTACTTC TRBJ2-5 - - TRBV7-9
CASSNLQRQFSYNEQFF TGTGCCAGCAGTAACCTACAACGACAGTTCTCCTACAATGAGCAGTTCTTC TRBJ2-1 - - TRBV28
CATSRGTGTGPSEQYF TGTGCCACCAGCAGAGGAACCGGGACAGGGCCGAGTGAGCAGTACTTC TRBJ2-7 TRBD1 - TRBV15
CATLETRGMNTEAFF TGTGCCACACTCGAGACCAGGGGAATGAACACTGAAGCTTTCTTT TRBJ1-1 - - TRBV15
CASQTGGTQYF TGTGCCAGCCAGACTGGTGGGACCCAGTACTTC TRBJ2-5 - - TRBV28
CASSTMENTEAFF TGTGCCAGCAGCACCATGGAGAACACTGAAGCTTTCTTT TRBJ1-1 - few TRBV11-3
CASSATSGRAHNEQFF TGTGCCAGCAGTGCCACTAGCGGGAGGGCCCACAATGAGCAGTTCTTC TRBJ2-1 TRBD2 - TRBV6-1
CASSANTGTEGGYTF TGTGCCAGCAGCGCAAACACCGGGACAGAGGGTGGCTACACCTTC TRBJ1-2 TRBD1 - TRBV9
CASGGRVGAGANVLTF TGTGCCAGCGGAGGACGGGTAGGCGCTGGGGCCAACGTCCTGACTTTC TRBJ2-6 - - TRBV2
CSVEGRVADGQYF TGCAGCGTCGAAGGTCGGGTGGCGGATGGGCAGTACTTC TRBJ2-7 - - TRBV29-1
CASKIPREQFF TGTGCCAGCAAAATCCCCCGGGAGCAGTTCTTC TRBJ2-1 - - TRBV28
CASSLRSVASGRATYNEQFF TGTGCCAGCAGCTTAAGGTCTGTTGCTAGCGGGAGGGCCACCTACAATGAGCAGTTCTTC TRBJ2-1 TRBD2 - TRBV7-8
CAWSRGTGPSNEKLFF TGTGCCTGGAGTCGCGGGACAGGGCCTTCTAATGAAAAACTGTTTTTT TRBJ1-4 TRBD1 - TRBV30
CASSAQGDQPQHF TGCGCCAGCAGCGCACAGGGGGATCAGCCCCAGCATTTT TRBJ1-5 TRBD1 - TRBV5-1
CASSLEGLAAGEQFF TGTGCCAGCAGCTTGGAGGGACTAGCGGCGGGGGAGCAGTTCTTC TRBJ2-1 TRBD2 - TRBV5-4
CASSYPLSYGYTF TGTGCCAGCAGCTATCCATTGAGCTATGGCTACACCTTC TRBJ1-2 - - TRBV11-2